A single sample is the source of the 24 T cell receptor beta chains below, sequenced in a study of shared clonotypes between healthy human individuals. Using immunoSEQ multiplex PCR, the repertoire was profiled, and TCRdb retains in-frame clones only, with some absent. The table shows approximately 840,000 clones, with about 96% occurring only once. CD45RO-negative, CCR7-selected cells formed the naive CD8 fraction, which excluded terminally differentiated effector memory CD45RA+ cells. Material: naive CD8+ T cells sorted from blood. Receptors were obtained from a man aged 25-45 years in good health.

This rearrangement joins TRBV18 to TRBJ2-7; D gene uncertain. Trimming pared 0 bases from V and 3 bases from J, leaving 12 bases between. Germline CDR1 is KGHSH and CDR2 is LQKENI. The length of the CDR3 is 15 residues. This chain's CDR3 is CASSPPLRGDYEQYF. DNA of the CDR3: TGTGCCAGCTCACCACCCTTGAGAGGAGACTACGAGCAGTACTTC.

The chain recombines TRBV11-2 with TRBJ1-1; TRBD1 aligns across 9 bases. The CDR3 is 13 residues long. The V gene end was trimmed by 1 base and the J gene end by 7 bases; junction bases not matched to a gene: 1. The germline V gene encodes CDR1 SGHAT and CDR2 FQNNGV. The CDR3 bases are TGTGCCAGCAGCTTAGGACAGGGGGTTGAAGCTTTCTTT. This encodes CASSLGQGVEAFF.

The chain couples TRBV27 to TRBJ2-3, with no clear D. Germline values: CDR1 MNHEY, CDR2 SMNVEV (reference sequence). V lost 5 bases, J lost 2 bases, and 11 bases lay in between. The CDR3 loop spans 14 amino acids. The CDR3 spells CASSRSLNTDTQYF. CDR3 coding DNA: TGTGCCAGCAGTCGTAGCTTAAACACAGATACGCAGTATTTT.

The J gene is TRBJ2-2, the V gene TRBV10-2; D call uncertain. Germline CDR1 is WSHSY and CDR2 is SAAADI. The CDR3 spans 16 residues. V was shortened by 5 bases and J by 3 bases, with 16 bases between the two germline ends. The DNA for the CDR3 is TGCGCCAGCAGTTCTACCCACCCGTTGGACACCGGGGAGCTGTTTTTT. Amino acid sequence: CASSSTHPLDTGELFF.

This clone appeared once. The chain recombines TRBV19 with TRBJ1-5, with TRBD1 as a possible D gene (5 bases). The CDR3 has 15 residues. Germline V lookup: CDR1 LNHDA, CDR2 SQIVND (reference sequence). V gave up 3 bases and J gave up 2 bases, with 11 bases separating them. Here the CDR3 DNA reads TGTGCCAGTAGTATGGGTCAGGGTGGCAATCAGCCCCAGCATTTT. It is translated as CASSMGQGGNQPQHF. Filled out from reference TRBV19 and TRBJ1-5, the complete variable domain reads DGGITQSPKYLFRKEGQNVTLSCEQNLNHDAMYWYRQDPGQGLRLIYYSQIVNDFQKGDIAEGYSVSREKKESFPLTVTSAQKNPTAFYLCASSMGQGGNQPQHFGDGTRLSIL.

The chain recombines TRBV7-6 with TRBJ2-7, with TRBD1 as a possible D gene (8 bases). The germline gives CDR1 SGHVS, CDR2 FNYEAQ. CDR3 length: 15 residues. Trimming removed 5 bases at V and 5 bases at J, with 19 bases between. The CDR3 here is CASSTGQGGLDEQYF. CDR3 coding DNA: TGTGCCAGCAGCACCGGACAGGGAGGGTTGGACGAGCAGTACTTC.

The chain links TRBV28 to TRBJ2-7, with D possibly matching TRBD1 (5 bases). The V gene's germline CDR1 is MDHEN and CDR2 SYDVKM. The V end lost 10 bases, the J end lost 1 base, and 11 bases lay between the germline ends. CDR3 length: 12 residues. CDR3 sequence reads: CAIQGMSYEQYF. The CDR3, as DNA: TGTGCCATCCAGGGAATGTCCTACGAGCAGTACTTC. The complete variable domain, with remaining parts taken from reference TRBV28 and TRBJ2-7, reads DVKVTQSSRYLVKRTGEKVFLECVQDMDHENMFWYRQDPGLGLRLIYFSYDVKMKEKGDIPEGYSVSREKKERFSLILESASTNQTSMYLCAIQGMSYEQYFGPGTRLTVT.

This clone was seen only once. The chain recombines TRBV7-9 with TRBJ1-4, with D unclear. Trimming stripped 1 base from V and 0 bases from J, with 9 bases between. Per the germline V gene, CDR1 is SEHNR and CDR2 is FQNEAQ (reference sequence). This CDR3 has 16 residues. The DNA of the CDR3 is TGTGCCAGCAGCTTAGAGGCCGGGACAACTAATGAAAAACTGTTTTTT. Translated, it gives CASSLEAGTTNEKLFF.

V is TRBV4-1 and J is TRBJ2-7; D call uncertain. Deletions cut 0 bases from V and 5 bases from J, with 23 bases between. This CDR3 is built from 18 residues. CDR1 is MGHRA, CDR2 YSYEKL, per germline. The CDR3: CASSQDTSGLLLGNEQYF. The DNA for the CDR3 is TGCGCCAGCAGCCAAGATACGAGTGGGCTTCTCCTTGGGAACGAGCAGTACTTC.

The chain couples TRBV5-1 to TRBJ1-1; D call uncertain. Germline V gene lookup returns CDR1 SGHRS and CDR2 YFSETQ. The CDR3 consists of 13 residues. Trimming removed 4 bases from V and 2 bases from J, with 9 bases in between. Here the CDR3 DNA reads TGCGCCAGCAGCCTTTCGGCCAACACTGAAGCTTTCTTT. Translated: CASSLSANTEAFF.

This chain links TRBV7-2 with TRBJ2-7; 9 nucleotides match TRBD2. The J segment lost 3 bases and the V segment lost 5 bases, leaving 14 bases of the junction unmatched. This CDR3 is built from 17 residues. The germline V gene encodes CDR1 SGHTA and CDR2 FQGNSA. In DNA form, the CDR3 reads TGTGCCAGCAGCATGCAGGGACTAGCAGGGACTTTCTACGAGCAGTACTTC. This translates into CASSMQGLAGTFYEQYF.

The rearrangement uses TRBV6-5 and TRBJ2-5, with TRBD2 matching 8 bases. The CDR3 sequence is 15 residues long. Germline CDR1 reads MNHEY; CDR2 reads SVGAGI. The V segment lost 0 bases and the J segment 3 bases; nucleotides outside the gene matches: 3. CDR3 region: CASSYSGSGKETQYF. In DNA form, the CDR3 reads TGTGCCAGCAGTTACTCGGGTAGCGGGAAAGAGACCCAGTACTTC.

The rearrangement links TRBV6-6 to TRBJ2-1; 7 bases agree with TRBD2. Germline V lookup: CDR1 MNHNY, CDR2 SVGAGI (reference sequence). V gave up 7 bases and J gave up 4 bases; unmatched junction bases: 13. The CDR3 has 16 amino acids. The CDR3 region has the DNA TGTGCCAGCAATAGCAGTCCGGGACTACCGTACAATGAGCAGTTCTTC. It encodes CASNSSPGLPYNEQFF.

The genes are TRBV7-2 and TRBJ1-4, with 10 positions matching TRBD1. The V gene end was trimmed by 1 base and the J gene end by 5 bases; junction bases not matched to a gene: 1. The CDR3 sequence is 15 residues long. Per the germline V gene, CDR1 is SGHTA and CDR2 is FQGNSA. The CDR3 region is CASSLGDRGNEKLFF. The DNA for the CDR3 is TGTGCCAGCAGCTTAGGGGACAGGGGCAATGAAAAACTGTTTTTT.

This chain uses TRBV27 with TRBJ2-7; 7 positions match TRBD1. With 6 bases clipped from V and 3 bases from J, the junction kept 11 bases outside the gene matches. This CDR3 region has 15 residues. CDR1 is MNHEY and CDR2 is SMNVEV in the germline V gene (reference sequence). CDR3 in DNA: TGTGCCAGCAGACCAACCACCGACAGGGTCTACGAGCAGTACTTC. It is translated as CASRPTTDRVYEQYF.

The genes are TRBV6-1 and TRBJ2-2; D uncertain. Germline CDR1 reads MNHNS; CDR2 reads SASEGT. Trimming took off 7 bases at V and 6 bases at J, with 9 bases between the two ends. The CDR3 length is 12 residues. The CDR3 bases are TGTGCCAGCACTCTAGGATCCGGGGAGCTGTTTTTT. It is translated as CASTLGSGELFF.

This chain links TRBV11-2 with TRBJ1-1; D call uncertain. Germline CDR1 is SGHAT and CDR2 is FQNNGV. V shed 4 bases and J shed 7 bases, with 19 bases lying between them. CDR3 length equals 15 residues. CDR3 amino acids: CASSSHFAETGEAFF. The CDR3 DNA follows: TGTGCCAGCAGCTCCCACTTCGCGGAAACGGGTGAAGCTTTCTTT.

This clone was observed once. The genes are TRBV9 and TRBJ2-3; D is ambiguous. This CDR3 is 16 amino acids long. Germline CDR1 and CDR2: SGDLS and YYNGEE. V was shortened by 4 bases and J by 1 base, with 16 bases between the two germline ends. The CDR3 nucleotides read TGTGCCAGCAGCCCTCACTCCCGGCGAGGCACAGATACGCAGTATTTT. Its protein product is CASSPHSRRGTDTQYF.

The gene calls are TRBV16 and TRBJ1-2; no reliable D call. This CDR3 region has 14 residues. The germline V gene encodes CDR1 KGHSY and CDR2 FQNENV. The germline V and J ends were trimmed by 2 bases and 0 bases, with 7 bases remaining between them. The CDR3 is CASSQIGTNYGYTF. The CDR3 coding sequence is TGTGCCAGCAGCCAAATCGGAACTAACTATGGCTACACCTTC. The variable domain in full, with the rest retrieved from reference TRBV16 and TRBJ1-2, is GEEVAQTPKHLVRGEGQKAKLYCAPIKGHSYVFWYQQVLKNEFKFLISFQNENVFDETGMPKERFSAKCLPNSPCSLEIQATKLEDSAVYFCASSQIGTNYGYTFGSGTRLTVV.

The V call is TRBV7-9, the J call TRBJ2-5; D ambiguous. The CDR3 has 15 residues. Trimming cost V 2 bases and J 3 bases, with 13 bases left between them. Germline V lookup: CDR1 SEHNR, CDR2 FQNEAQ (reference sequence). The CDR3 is CASSLISEKKETQYF. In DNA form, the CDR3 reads TGTGCCAGCAGCTTAATCTCGGAAAAAAAAGAGACCCAGTACTTC.

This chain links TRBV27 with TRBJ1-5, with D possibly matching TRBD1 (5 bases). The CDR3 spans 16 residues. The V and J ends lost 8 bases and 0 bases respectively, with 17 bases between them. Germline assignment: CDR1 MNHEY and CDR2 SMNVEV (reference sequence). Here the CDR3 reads CASAWDSNHSNQPQHF. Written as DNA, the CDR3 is TGTGCCAGCGCGTGGGACTCGAACCATAGCAATCAGCCCCAGCATTTT.

CDR3 in DNA: TGTGCCAGCAGCCCATCTTTTGGTCCTCATACGCAGTATTTT. Protein: CASSPSFGPHTQYF. This chain uses TRBV7-9 with TRBJ2-3, with no clear D. The ends were cut back, 5 bases at V and 7 bases at J, with 16 bases in the middle. The germline V gene encodes CDR1 SEHNR and CDR2 FQNEAQ (reference sequence). The CDR3 has 14 amino acids.

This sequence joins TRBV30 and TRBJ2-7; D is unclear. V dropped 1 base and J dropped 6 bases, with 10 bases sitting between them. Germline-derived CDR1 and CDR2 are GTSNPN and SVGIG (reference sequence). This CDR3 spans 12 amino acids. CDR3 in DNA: TGTGCCTGGAGTGAGGGAACGGGCGAGCAGTACTTC. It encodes CAWSEGTGEQYF. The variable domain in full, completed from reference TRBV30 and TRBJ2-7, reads SQTIHQWPATLVQPVGSPLSLECTVEGTSNPNLYWYRQAAGRGLQLLFYSVGIGQISSEVPQNLSASRPQDRQFILSSKKLLLSDSGFYLCAWSEGTGEQYFGPGTRLTVT.

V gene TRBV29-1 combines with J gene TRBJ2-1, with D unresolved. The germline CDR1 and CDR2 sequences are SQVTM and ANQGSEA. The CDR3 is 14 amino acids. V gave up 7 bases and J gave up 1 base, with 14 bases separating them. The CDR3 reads CSAASVGSYNEQFF. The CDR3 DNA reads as TGCAGCGCGGCTTCGGTTGGGTCCTACAATGAGCAGTTCTTC.